One and the same sample provided the 14 T cell receptor beta chains below, sequenced in a study of a mutant IDH1 vaccine in newly diagnosed glioma. Which antigens these TCRs recognize remains unknown. The time point: week 23, last vaccination. Doses comprised 300 ug of mutant IDH1 20-mer peptide each, plus topical imiquimod. TCRdb keeps only in-frame clones here, not all; method: immunoSEQ multiplex PCR. This table has about 56,000 clones, about 87% appearing once. This specimen was PBMCs, taken from a glioma patient whose treatment included an IDH1 peptide vaccine. The receptors shown here come from a man aged 40-49 years with glioma.

The rearrangement links TRBV7-6 to TRBJ1-1; D is ambiguous. Trimming took off 3 bases at V and 3 bases at J, with 8 bases between the two ends. CDR1 and CDR2 (germline): SGHVS, FNYEAQ. The CDR3 has 13 amino acids. The CDR3 reads CASSFQSYTEAFF. DNA for the CDR3: TGTGCCAGCAGCTTTCAGTCCTACACTGAAGCTTTCTTT.

V usage is TRBV29-1 and J usage is TRBJ2-2; D call uncertain. This CDR3 has 12 amino acids. CDR1 SQVTM and CDR2 ANQGSEA come from the germline V gene. Trimming took off 3 bases at V and 3 bases at J, with 5 bases between the two ends. The CDR3 sequence is CSVDSYTGELFF. CDR3 coding DNA: TGCAGCGTTGATAGCTACACCGGGGAGCTGTTTTTT.

The CDR3 here is CASIRGAGPYTDTQYF. The CDR3 region has the DNA TGTGCCAGCATCAGGGGAGCGGGACCGTACACAGATACGCAGTATTTT. The chain links TRBV7-9 to TRBJ2-3, with D perhaps TRBD2 (7 bases). The CDR3 is 16 residues long. V was shortened by 7 bases and J by 2 bases, with 19 bases between the two germline ends. The germline V gene has CDR1 SEHNR and CDR2 FQNEAQ (reference sequence).

As regards this clone: Other DNA sequences in the sample encode the same CDR3. This sequence joins TRBV6-5 and TRBJ2-3; unclear D gene. The germline V gene has CDR1 MNHEY and CDR2 SVGAGI. This CDR3 comprises 12 residues. V lost 6 bases and J 4 bases, leaving 8 bases between the germline ends. CDR3 protein: CASSPNSDTQYF. The CDR3 DNA follows: TGTGCCAGCAGCCCGAATTCAGATACGCAGTATTTT.

This clone was recorded a few times. The rearrangement links TRBV14 to TRBJ2-1; 10 nucleotides match TRBD2. This CDR3 is 17 amino acids long. Germline V gene sequence: CDR1 SGHDN, CDR2 FVKESK. V lost 0 bases to trimming and J lost 6 bases; unmatched junction nucleotides: 8. The CDR3 spells CASSQEVLAGVANEQFF. The CDR3 nucleotides read TGTGCCAGCAGCCAAGAGGTGCTAGCGGGAGTCGCCAATGAGCAGTTCTTC.

This clone was detected once. The V call is TRBV6-6, the J call TRBJ1-1; tentative D call: TRBD1 (6 bases). The CDR3 is made up of 16 amino acids. The germline CDR1 and CDR2 sequences are MNHNY and SVGAGI (reference sequence). Between the trimmed V and J ends, which lost 4 bases and 1 base, there was a span of 16 bases. The DNA of the CDR3 is TGTGCCAGCAGTTCCGGGGGGGGCAGGGGGAACACTGAAGCTTTCTTT. Protein: CASSSGGGRGNTEAFF.

This clone was detected only once. V is TRBV9 and J is TRBJ2-7, with 10 bases lining up with TRBD2. Germline V gene lookup returns CDR1 SGDLS and CDR2 YYNGEE. CDR3 size: 14 residues. After removal of 4 bases from V and 1 base from J, the junction contained 2 bases not matched to a gene. The CDR3 reads CASSILAGSYEQYF. The CDR3 DNA reads TGTGCCAGCAGCATACTAGCGGGGTCCTACGAGCAGTACTTC.

This clone was found a few times. This rearrangement joins TRBV4-2 to TRBJ1-2, with D unresolved. CDR3 length equals 13 residues. V was shortened by 0 bases and J by 4 bases, with 6 bases between the two germline ends. In germline, CDR1 is LGHNA, CDR2 YNFKEQ. For the CDR3, the DNA is TGTGCCAGCAGCCAAGATTCCAGCTATGGCTACACCTTC. Residues: CASSQDSSYGYTF.

The rearrangement uses TRBV30 and TRBJ2-7; 14 positions match TRBD2. The CDR3 is 17 amino acids. Trimming removed 3 bases from V and 4 bases from J; junction bases left unmatched: 11. Looked up from germline, CDR1 is GTSNPN and CDR2 is SVGIG (reference sequence). This chain's CDR3 is CAWSAMGLAGAEYEQYF. In DNA, the CDR3 is TGTGCCTGGAGCGCTATGGGACTAGCGGGAGCAGAGTACGAGCAGTACTTC.

The chain joins TRBV14 to TRBJ2-7, with D maybe TRBD2 (6 bases). V lost 3 bases and J 2 bases, leaving 17 bases between the germline ends. CDR3 length equals 16 residues. The V gene's germline CDR1 is SGHDN and CDR2 FVKESK. CDR3 region: CASSHGTPGTAYEQYF. In DNA, the CDR3 is TGTGCCAGCAGCCATGGGACTCCCGGTACGGCCTACGAGCAGTACTTC.

The chain combines TRBV13 with TRBJ1-3; perhaps TRBD1 as D (6 bases). Between the trimmed V and J ends, which lost 4 bases and 1 base, there was a span of 11 bases. The CDR3 covers 15 residues. CDR1 is PRHDT and CDR2 is FYEKMQ in the germline V gene (reference sequence). The CDR3 nucleotides read TGTGCCAGCAGCTCACAGGGAGGATCTGGAAACACCATATATTTT. It translates to CASSSQGGSGNTIYF.

The chain is built from TRBV2 and TRBJ2-3; TRBD1 matches at 9 bases. Germline V gene data show CDR1 as SNHLY and CDR2 as FYNNEI. The CDR3 is 16 amino acids. V lost 4 bases to trimming and J lost 5 bases; unmatched junction nucleotides: 10. The CDR3: CASSGLLGQGGDTQYF. In DNA form, the CDR3 reads TGTGCCAGCAGTGGATTACTGGGACAGGGCGGAGATACGCAGTATTTT. Full variable domain (remainder filled in from reference TRBV2 and TRBJ2-3): EPEVTQTPSHQVTQMGQEVILRCVPISNHLYFYWYRQILGQKVEFLVSFYNNEISEKSEIFDDQFSVERPDGSNFTLKIRSTKLEDSAMYFCASSGLLGQGGDTQYFGPGTRLTVL.

The chain has TRBV2 and TRBJ2-3, with 7 bases matching TRBD1. The CDR3 is 15 residues long. The V segment lost 6 bases and the J segment 1 base; nucleotides outside the gene matches: 7. Germline V gene sequence: CDR1 SNHLY, CDR2 FYNNEI. CDR3 DNA sequence: TGTGCCAGCAGGCCTGCACAGGGGCGCACAGATACGCAGTATTTT. Its translation: CASRPAQGRTDTQYF. The variable domain in full, completed from reference TRBV2 and TRBJ2-3, reads EPEVTQTPSHQVTQMGQEVILRCVPISNHLYFYWYRQILGQKVEFLVSFYNNEISEKSEIFDDQFSVERPDGSNFTLKIRSTKLEDSAMYFCASRPAQGRTDTQYFGPGTRLTVL.

The sample holds a few counts of this clone. The junction departs from the called germline gene at one end, perhaps through a read error. This chain joins TRBV14 and TRBJ2-7, with a possible D match to TRBD2 (6 bases). The CDR3 consists of 12 residues. Germline lookup yields CDR1 SGHDN and CDR2 FVKESK. CDR3: CASSQGGSLADF. The CDR3 nucleotides read TGTGCCAGCAGCCAAGGGGGCTCACTAGCCGACTTC.